The entry below describes one T cell receptor (beta chain). Time point described: patch test 2, 6 weeks after DPC sensitization. This sample's treatment: therapeutic diphenylcyclopropenone sensitization with weekly scalp DPC. The data derive from a study of human T cells and chemical hapten exposure. A single record per CDR3 protein comes from TCRdb applying MiXCR to the RACE reads. The table shows about 140,000 distinct CDR3 sequences, with roughly 12% occurring only once. V dropped 3 bases and J dropped 7 bases, with 9 bases sitting between them. This CDR3 spans 12 amino acids. The germline gives CDR1 MNHEY, CDR2 SVGEGT.

The TCR originated in a woman aged 45-59 years with alopecia areata. Some clones in this sample may be carry-over from other donors' samples. This sample comprised whole blood, obtained in connection with sensitization to the hapten diphenylcyclopropenone (DPC). The rearrangement uses TRBV6-2 or TRBV6-3 and TRBJ1-1; D unresolved. The DNA of the CDR3 is TGTGCCAGCAGTTATCCCGTGGGTGAAGCTTTCTTT. The encoded protein is CASSYPVGEAFF.